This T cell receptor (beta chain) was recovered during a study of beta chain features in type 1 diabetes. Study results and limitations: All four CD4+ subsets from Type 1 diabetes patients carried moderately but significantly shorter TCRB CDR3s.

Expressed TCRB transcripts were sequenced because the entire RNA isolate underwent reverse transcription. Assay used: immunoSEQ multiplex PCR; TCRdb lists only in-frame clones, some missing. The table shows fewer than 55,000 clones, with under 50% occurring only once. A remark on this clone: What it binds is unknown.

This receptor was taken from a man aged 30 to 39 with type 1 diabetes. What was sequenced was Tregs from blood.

CDR3 residues: CASSRGSSGSYTPYEQYF. The CDR3, as DNA: TGCGCCAGCAGCCGGGGATCGAGCGGGAGCTACACTCCCTACGAGCAGTACTTC. V is TRBV4-1 and J is TRBJ2-7, with 8 bases fitting TRBD2. The CDR3 spans 18 residues. Germline V gene lookup returns CDR1 MGHRA and CDR2 YSYEKL. The V and J ends lost 4 bases and 2 bases, in that order; junction bases with no gene match: 16.